This TCR beta chain is from a study of blood T cell repertoires in COVID-19. The overall study: Samples came from the United States, Italy and Spain, spanning acute and convalescent COVID-19. The analysed material was cDNA or gDNA that came from T cells, B-cell-depleted T cells, or PBMCs.

Per the original data handling: Reference gene primer amplification in the assay estimated nucleated cell counts. The assay was immunoSEQ multiplex PCR, and TCRdb's table has in-frame clones only and misses some. That table supplies the V and J calls and clone size; D and trimming were determined from the DNA. The table has 70,000 or so clones, approximately 90% seen once; the top ten hold approximately 6.4%. The sample consisted of peripheral blood. The sequence was collected from a woman aged 45-65 years with acute or convalescent COVID-19.

The CDR3 region is CASSSDDTNTEAFF. CDR3 bases: TGTGCCAGCAGCTCAGACGACACGAACACTGAAGCTTTCTTT. This chain joins TRBV13 and TRBJ1-1; D remains ambiguous. The CDR3 is 14 residues long. The germline V gene has CDR1 PRHDT and CDR2 FYEKMQ (reference sequence). V dropped 4 bases and J dropped 1 base, with 10 bases sitting between them.